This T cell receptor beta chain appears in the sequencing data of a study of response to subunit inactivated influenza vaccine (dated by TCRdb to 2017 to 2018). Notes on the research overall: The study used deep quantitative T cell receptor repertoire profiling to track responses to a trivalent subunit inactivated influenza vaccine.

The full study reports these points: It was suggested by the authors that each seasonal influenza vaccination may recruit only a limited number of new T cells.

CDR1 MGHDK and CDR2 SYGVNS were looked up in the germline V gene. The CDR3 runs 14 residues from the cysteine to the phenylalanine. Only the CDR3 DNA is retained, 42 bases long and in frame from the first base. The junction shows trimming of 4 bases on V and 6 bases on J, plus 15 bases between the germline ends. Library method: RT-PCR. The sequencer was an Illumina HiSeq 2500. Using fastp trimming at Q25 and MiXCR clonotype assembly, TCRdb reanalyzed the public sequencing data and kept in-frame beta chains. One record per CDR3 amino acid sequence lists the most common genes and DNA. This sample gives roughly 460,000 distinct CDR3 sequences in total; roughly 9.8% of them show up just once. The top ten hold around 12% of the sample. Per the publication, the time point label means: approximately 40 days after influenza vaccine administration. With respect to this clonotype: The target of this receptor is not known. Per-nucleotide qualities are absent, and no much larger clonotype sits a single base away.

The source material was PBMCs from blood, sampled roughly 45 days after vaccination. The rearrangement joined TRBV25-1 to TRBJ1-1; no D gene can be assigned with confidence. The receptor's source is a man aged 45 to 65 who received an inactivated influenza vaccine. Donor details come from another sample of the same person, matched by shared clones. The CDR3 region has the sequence CASSASIPFAEAFF. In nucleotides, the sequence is TGTGCCAGCAGTGCCTCAATCCCGTTCGCTGAAGCTTTCTTT.